This T cell receptor beta chain is from a study of long-term antiretroviral therapy in people with HIV. Study conclusions and caveats: Clonal expansions arising prior to ART prevailed in the repertoire at every time point. Transplant donor controls retained higher diversity, though diversity increased after ART.

Treated in the United States were all of the participants with HIV. It was version v3.0 of the immunoSEQ assay that was run at survey level. Clones were read by immunoSEQ multiplex PCR, and TCRdb kept only the in-frame ones, dropping some. This table has under 20,000 clones, just under 80% appearing once. Germline CDR1 reads SGHRS; CDR2 reads YFSETQ. Trimming at V came to 4 bases and at J to 3 bases, leaving 6 bases not matched to a gene. The CDR3 runs 15 residues. A remark on this clone: Its antigen is as yet unknown.

This receptor was identified in a woman in her forties or fifties with HIV. Sequencing was performed on unsorted PBMCs, taken 0.3 years after starting antiretroviral therapy. V and J are TRBV5-1 and TRBJ2-1, with 8 bases aligning to TRBD1. The CDR3 nucleotides are TGCGCCAGCAGCCAACCCGGGACAGGCTACAATGAGCAGTTCTTC. Translation: CASSQPGTGYNEQFF.